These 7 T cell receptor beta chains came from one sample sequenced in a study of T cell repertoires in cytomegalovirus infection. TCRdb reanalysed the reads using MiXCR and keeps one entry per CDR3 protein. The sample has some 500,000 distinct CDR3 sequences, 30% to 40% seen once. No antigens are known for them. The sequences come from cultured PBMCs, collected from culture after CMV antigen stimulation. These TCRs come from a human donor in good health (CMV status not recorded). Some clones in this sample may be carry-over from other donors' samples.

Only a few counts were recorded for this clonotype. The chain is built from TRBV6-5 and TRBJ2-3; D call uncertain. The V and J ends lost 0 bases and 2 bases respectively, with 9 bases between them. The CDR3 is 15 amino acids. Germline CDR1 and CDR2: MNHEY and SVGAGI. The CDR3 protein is CASSYSKVSTDTQYF. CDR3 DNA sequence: TGTGCCAGCAGTTACTCGAAGGTATCCACAGATACGCAGTATTTT.

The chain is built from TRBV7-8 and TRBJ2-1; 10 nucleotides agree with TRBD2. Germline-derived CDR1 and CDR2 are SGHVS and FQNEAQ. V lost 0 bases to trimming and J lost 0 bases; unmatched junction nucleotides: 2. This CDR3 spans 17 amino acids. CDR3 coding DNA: TGTGCCAGCAGCTTAGCACTAGCGGGAAGCTCCTACAATGAGCAGTTCTTC. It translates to CASSLALAGSSYNEQFF.

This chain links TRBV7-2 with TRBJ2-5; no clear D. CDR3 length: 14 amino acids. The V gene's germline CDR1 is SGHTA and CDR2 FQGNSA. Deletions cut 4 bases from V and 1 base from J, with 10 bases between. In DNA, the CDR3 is TGTGCCAGCAGCTCTCGCCCTGGCCAAGAGACCCAGTACTTC. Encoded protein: CASSSRPGQETQYF.

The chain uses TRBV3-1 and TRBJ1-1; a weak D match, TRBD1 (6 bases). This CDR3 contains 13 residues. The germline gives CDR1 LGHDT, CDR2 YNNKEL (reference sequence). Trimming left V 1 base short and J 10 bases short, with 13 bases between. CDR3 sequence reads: CASSQGTATRAFF. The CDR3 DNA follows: TGTGCCAGCAGCCAAGGGACAGCCACCAGAGCTTTCTTT.

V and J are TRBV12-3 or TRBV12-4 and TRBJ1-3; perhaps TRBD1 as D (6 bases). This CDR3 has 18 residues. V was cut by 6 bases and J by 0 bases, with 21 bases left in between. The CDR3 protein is CASRGSVGQGHSGNTIYF. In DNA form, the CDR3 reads TGTGCCAGCAGGGGAAGCGTCGGTCAGGGGCACTCTGGAAACACCATATATTTT.

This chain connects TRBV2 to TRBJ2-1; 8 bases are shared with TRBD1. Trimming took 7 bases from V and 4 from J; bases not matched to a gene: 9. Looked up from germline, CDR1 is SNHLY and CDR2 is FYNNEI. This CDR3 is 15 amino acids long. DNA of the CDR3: TGTGCCAGCAAGAATGACAGGGGAGTATACAATGAGCAGTTCTTC. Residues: CASKNDRGVYNEQFF. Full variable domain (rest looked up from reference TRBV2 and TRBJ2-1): EPEVTQTPSHQVTQMGQEVILRCVPISNHLYFYWYRQILGQKVEFLVSFYNNEISEKSEIFDDQFSVERPDGSNFTLKIRSTKLEDSAMYFCASKNDRGVYNEQFFGPGTRLTVL.

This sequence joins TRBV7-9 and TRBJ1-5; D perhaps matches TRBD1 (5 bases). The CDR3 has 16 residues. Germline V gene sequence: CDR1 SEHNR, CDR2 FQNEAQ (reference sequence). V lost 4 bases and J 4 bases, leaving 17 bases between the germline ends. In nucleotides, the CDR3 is TGTGCCAGCAGCTCAGGCGGAGGGGCAGGGAATCAGCCCCAGCATTTT. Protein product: CASSSGGGAGNQPQHF. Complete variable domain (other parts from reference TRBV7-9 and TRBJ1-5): DTGVSQNPRHKITKRGQNVTFRCDPISEHNRLYWYRQTLGQGPEFLTYFQNEAQLEKSRLLSDRFSAERPKGSFSTLEIQRTEQGDSAMYLCASSSGGGAGNQPQHFGDGTRLSIL.